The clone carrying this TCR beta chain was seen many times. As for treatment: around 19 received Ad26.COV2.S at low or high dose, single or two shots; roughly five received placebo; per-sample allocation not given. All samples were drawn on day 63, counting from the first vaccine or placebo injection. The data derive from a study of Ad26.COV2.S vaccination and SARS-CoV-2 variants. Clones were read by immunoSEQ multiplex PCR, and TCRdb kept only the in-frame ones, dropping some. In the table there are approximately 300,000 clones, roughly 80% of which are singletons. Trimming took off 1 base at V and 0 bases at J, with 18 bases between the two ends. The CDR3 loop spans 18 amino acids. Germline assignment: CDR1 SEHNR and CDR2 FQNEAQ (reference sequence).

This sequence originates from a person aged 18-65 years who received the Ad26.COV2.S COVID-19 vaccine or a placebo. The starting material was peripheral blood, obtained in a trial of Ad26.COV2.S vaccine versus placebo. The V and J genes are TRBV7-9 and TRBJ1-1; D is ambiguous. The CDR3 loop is CASSLVPGRGPLNTEAFF. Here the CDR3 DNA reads TGTGCCAGCAGCTTAGTCCCAGGAAGAGGGCCATTGAACACTGAAGCTTTCTTT.